The entry that follows covers one T cell receptor beta chain sequence. The entry originates in a study of blood T cell repertoires in COVID-19. Study information: Nucleic acid was either cDNA or gDNA, and it came from T cells, B-cell-depleted T cells, or PBMCs.

The authors' processing: Estimated nucleated cell counts came from reference gene primer amplification. Sequencing used immunoSEQ multiplex PCR; TCRdb keeps in-frame clones, though not all of them. The DNA was the basis for D and trimming; V, J and clone size are from that table. The sample has about 140,000 clones; approximately 84% are singletons. This CDR3 has 16 residues. Germline-derived CDR1 and CDR2 are LGHNA and YNFKEQ. V trimming: 3 bases; J trimming: 6 bases; junction bases outside the gene matches: 14. Sequencing input: peripheral blood. The chain links TRBV4-2 to TRBJ2-7; 7 bases map to TRBD1. This clonotype was obtained from a human donor in a cohort sampled during active COVID-19. The CDR3 sequence is CASSQEYRQGSGEQYF. CDR3 in DNA: TGTGCCAGCAGCCAGGAGTACCGACAGGGTTCGGGCGAGCAGTACTTC.